This TCR beta chain is from a study of shared clonotypes between healthy human individuals. Trimming removed 7 bases from V and 5 bases from J, with 17 bases in between. CDR3 length equals 14 residues. From germline, CDR1 is MNHEY and CDR2 SVGAGI. Sequenced by immunoSEQ multiplex PCR; TCRdb stores in-frame clones only, minus some. The profile covers around 2.3 million clones, with 90% to 97% appearing a single time and approximately 0.13% taken by the ten largest. Sequenced input: naive CD4+ T cells sorted from blood. Subset described: CD45RA+ positively selected. This chain joins TRBV6-5 and TRBJ1-1; tentative D call: TRBD1 (6 bases). The clonotype originates from a man aged 18 to 35 in good health. CDR3 sequence: CASTVTGRETEAFF. DNA for the CDR3: TGTGCCAGCACCGTTACAGGGCGAGAAACTGAAGCTTTCTTT.